The 23 T cell receptor beta chains given below trace back to one sample, sequenced in a study of shared clonotypes between healthy human individuals (dated by TCRdb to the early 2020s). The library was produced with the immunoSEQ multiplex PCR assay. TCRdb took this table from immuneACCESS and kept in-frame rearrangements with V and J called. Such tables lack part of the clones; where checked against another copy, unresolved V genes explain under half of the gap, and the rest is unexplained. The sample table records around 620,000 clones; 90% to 95% of these occur just once. The biggest ten clones account for over 0.09% of the sample. For the CD8 naive samples, CD45RO-negative cells were positively selected for CCR7, yielding a CD45RA+CCR7+ population from which TemRA cells were excluded. The sequencing input was naive CD8+ T cells sorted from blood. This specimen's cell subset or site label, interpreted: CD45RA+CCR7+. The source is a woman between 25 and 40 years old in good health.

The chain uses TRBV27 and TRBJ2-7; D unresolved. Germline assignment: CDR1 MNHEY and CDR2 SMNVEV (reference sequence). This CDR3 comprises 13 residues. The V end lost 2 bases, the J end lost 4 bases, and 9 bases lay between the germline ends. CDR3 residues: CASSLGPWYEQYF. The CDR3 nucleotides are TGTGCCAGCAGTTTAGGCCCTTGGTACGAGCAGTACTTC.

This chain links TRBV7-8 with TRBJ1-1; D is ambiguous. The CDR3 loop spans 13 amino acids. The germline V gene has CDR1 SGHVS and CDR2 FQNEAQ. V lost 5 bases and J 8 bases, leaving 15 bases between the germline ends. The CDR3 sequence is CASSPSARWEAFF. The DNA of the CDR3 is TGTGCCAGCAGCCCCTCGGCTCGTTGGGAAGCTTTCTTT. Filled out from reference TRBV7-8 and TRBJ1-1, the complete variable domain reads GAGVSQSPRYKVAKRGQDVALRCDPISGHVSLFWYQQALGQGPEFLTYFQNEAQLDKSGLPSDRFFAERPEGSVSTLKIQRTQQEDSAVYLCASSPSARWEAFFGQGTRLTVV.

This clone appeared a single time. This chain uses TRBV28 with TRBJ2-7, with D tentatively TRBD1 (6 bases). The CDR3 is made up of 14 amino acids. The ends were cut back, 5 bases at V and 1 base at J, with 12 bases in the middle. CDR1 and CDR2 from the germline V gene are MDHEN and SYDVKM. The CDR3, as DNA: TGTGCCAGCAGTGCCACAGGGATTTCCTACGAGCAGTACTTC. It translates to CASSATGISYEQYF.

The chain links TRBV27 to TRBJ1-2; D remains ambiguous. V gave up 5 bases and J gave up 0 bases, with 10 bases separating them. The V gene's germline CDR1 is MNHEY and CDR2 SMNVEV (reference sequence). The CDR3 is 14 residues long. DNA for the CDR3: TGTGCCAGCAGTCCGCTAGGAACTAACTATGGCTACACCTTC. Protein sequence: CASSPLGTNYGYTF.

The chain recombines TRBV28 with TRBJ2-7; weak D call: TRBD2 (6 bases). This CDR3 has 14 residues. Trimming took off 4 bases at V and 3 bases at J, with 13 bases between the two ends. Germline CDR1 and CDR2: MDHEN and SYDVKM. CDR3 nucleotides: TGTGCCAGCAGTTGGTGGAGGGAAGGCTACGAGCAGTACTTC. This gives the protein CASSWWREGYEQYF.

J is TRBJ2-7 and V is TRBV25-1; the D call may be TRBD1 or TRBD2 (6 bases each). Germline V CDR1 and CDR2: MGHDK, SYGVNS. This CDR3 has 12 residues. This CDR3 is CATQGLPEEQYF. The CDR3, as DNA: TGTGCAACACAGGGACTCCCCGAGGAGCAGTACTTC.

On this clone: Other DNA sequences in this sample translate to the same CDR3. J is TRBJ2-3 and V is TRBV28, with D uncertain. Germline CDR1 MDHEN, CDR2 SYDVKM. Trimming shortened V by 3 bases and J by 4 bases, and 2 bases separated the two germline ends. The CDR3 consists of 11 residues. The CDR3 reads CASSFSDTQYF. The CDR3 nucleotides read TGTGCCAGCAGTTTTTCAGATACGCAGTATTTT.

The chain joins TRBV13 to TRBJ1-5; 9 nucleotides align to TRBD1. Germline loops: CDR1 PRHDT, CDR2 FYEKMQ (reference sequence). Unmatched junction bases numbered 4, after V lost 5 bases and J lost 2 bases. The length of the CDR3 is 15 residues. CDR3 nucleotides: TGTGCCAGCAGCCAGGGACAGGGCGGCAATCAGCCCCAGCATTTT. This codes for CASSQGQGGNQPQHF.

The chain uses TRBV15 and TRBJ1-2; the D is unclear. CDR1 and CDR2 (germline): LNHNV, YYDKDF (reference sequence). The CDR3 runs 17 residues. Trimming removed 0 bases at V and 1 base at J, with 15 bases between. CDR3 in amino acids: CATSRDLSGARNYGYTF. The CDR3 DNA reads as TGTGCCACCAGCAGAGATTTATCGGGTGCCCGTAACTATGGCTACACCTTC.

V usage is TRBV4-2 and J usage is TRBJ1-1; possibly TRBD1 for D (5 bases). CDR1 is LGHNA and CDR2 is YNFKEQ in the germline V gene. The CDR3 contains 19 residues. V lost 0 bases, J lost 0 bases, and 20 bases lay in between. DNA of the CDR3: TGTGCCAGCAGCCAAGACCCCTGGGGGACCAGGAGCATGAACACTGAAGCTTTCTTT. Translating it yields CASSQDPWGTRSMNTEAFF.

The rearrangement links TRBV19 to TRBJ2-1, with 13 bases lining up with TRBD2. With V trimmed by 5 bases and J by 8 bases, 9 bases remained unmatched. Germline CDR1 LNHDA, CDR2 SQIVND (reference sequence). The CDR3 totals 16 residues. In nucleotides, the CDR3 is TGTGCCAGTAGTGCGGGACTAGCGGGATTTTATCATGAGCAGTTCTTC. It is translated as CASSAGLAGFYHEQFF.

This chain links TRBV11-2 with TRBJ2-7, with D hard to call. Trimming pared 4 bases from V and 5 bases from J, leaving 18 bases between. The CDR3 spans 15 residues. CDR1 and CDR2 (germline): SGHAT, FQNNGV. This CDR3 is CASSSRRSQTDEQYF. The CDR3 coding sequence is TGTGCCAGCAGCTCCCGAAGATCGCAAACCGACGAGCAGTACTTC.

This chain links TRBV5-6 with TRBJ2-4; 7 bases match TRBD2. The germline CDR1 and CDR2 sequences are SGHDT and YYEEEE. The CDR3 contains 16 residues. V dropped 2 bases and J dropped 5; count of bases not matched to a gene: 10. This chain's CDR3 is CASSLDIGDYENIQYF. The CDR3 DNA reads TGTGCCAGCAGCTTAGATATAGGGGACTATGAAAACATTCAGTACTTC.

This chain joins TRBV10-2 and TRBJ2-7; 9 nucleotides line up with TRBD2. Germline V lookup: CDR1 WSHSY, CDR2 SAAADI. This CDR3 is built from 14 residues. Trimming took 4 bases from V and 5 from J; bases not matched to a gene: 6. The CDR3 region has the DNA TGCGCCAGCAGTGGGTCGGCTAGCGGGGACGAGCAGTACTTC. Translated, it gives CASSGSASGDEQYF.

The gene calls are TRBV2 and TRBJ1-5; the D gene is possibly TRBD1 (5 bases). This CDR3 region has 14 residues. Germline V gene data show CDR1 as SNHLY and CDR2 as FYNNEI. Trimming pared 6 bases from V and 2 bases from J, leaving 11 bases between. The CDR3 here is CASREGTGNQPQHF. DNA of the CDR3: TGTGCCAGCAGAGAGGGGACTGGCAATCAGCCCCAGCATTTT.

The CDR3 DNA follows: TGTGCCACCAGAGAGTACGAGCAGTACTTC. Translated, it gives CATREYEQYF. The J gene is TRBJ2-7, the V gene TRBV2; D is uncertain. Trimming cost V 10 bases and J 4 bases, with 8 bases left between them. This CDR3 region has 10 residues. Germline V gene sequence: CDR1 SNHLY, CDR2 FYNNEI.

This chain connects TRBV5-6 to TRBJ2-3, with TRBD2 identical over 11 bases. V lost 0 bases to trimming and J lost 3 bases; unmatched junction nucleotides: 9. Germline V gene lookup returns CDR1 SGHDT and CDR2 YYEEEE. The CDR3 totals 18 residues. The CDR3 here is CASSLGVRASGRTDTQYF. The CDR3 DNA is TGTGCCAGCAGCTTGGGGGTTCGGGCTAGCGGGAGGACAGATACGCAGTATTTT.

V is TRBV11-2 and J is TRBJ2-5; D not resolved. The last part of the DNA fits TRBJ2-7 better; the J call may be wrong. The CDR3 sequence is 15 residues long. Per germline, CDR1 SGHAT and CDR2 FQNNGV. CDR3 DNA: TGTGCCAGCAGCTTACCCTCGACAATTCCCTACGAGCAGTACTTC. Translating it yields CASSLPSTIPYEQYF.

The CDR3: CASSQDPIGRAGNEQFF. CDR3 DNA sequence: TGCGCCAGCAGCCAAGATCCGATCGGGAGGGCCGGCAATGAGCAGTTCTTC. The rearrangement links TRBV4-1 to TRBJ2-1, with 8 bases identical to TRBD2. The J segment lost 6 bases and the V segment lost 0 bases, leaving 10 bases of the junction unmatched. This CDR3 has 17 amino acids. CDR1 is MGHRA and CDR2 is YSYEKL in the germline V gene.

This chain uses TRBV5-1 with TRBJ2-7; TRBD2 is a possible D gene (5 bases). Germline values: CDR1 SGHRS, CDR2 YFSETQ. Trimming took off 4 bases at V and 5 bases at J, with 22 bases between the two ends. The CDR3 loop spans 16 amino acids. The chain's CDR3 is CASSPLTLVGAHEQYF. The CDR3 nucleotides read TGCGCCAGCAGCCCGCTTACACTAGTGGGAGCCCACGAGCAGTACTTC.

The chain uses TRBV28 and TRBJ1-5; D is ambiguous. Germline V gene lookup returns CDR1 MDHEN and CDR2 SYDVKM. CDR3 size: 14 residues. The V and J ends lost 6 bases and 2 bases respectively, with 11 bases between them. The chain's CDR3 is CASRLLGGNQPQHF. The CDR3 DNA sequence: TGTGCCAGCAGACTCCTAGGAGGCAATCAGCCCCAGCATTTT.

This clone was seen a handful of times. V is TRBV10-1 and J is TRBJ1-4; 10 bases align to TRBD1. There are 18 residues in the CDR3. Germline V gene sequence: CDR1 WNHNN, CDR2 SYGVQD (reference sequence). V trimming: 3 bases; J trimming: 11 bases; junction bases outside the gene matches: 18. In nucleotides, the CDR3 is TGCGCCAGCAGTGAATTTGTGGGACAGGGGTTCTTCTCGGGGAAACTGTTTTTT. Amino acid sequence: CASSEFVGQGFFSGKLFF.

V gene TRBV7-9 combines with J gene TRBJ1-5; possible D gene TRBD1, 6 bases. Between the trimmed V and J ends, which lost 0 bases and 4 bases, there was a span of 7 bases. In germline, CDR1 is SEHNR, CDR2 FQNEAQ (reference sequence). There are 14 residues in the CDR3. The CDR3 DNA sequence: TGTGCCAGCAGCTTAGCCGGGACAAATCAGCCCCAGCATTTT. Protein: CASSLAGTNQPQHF.